This T cell receptor beta chain derives from a study of vaccination and CD4 T cells after COVID-19. Background on the study: Cellular stimulation was performed using overlapping spike peptides derived from SARS-CoV-2, HCoV-NL63, HCoV-OC43 and HCoV-229E.

The ends were cut back, 0 bases at V and 2 bases at J, with 10 bases in the middle. The CDR3 consists of 16 residues. Per germline, CDR1 SGHTA and CDR2 FQGTGA. A word on this clonotype: Its antigen is undetermined.

Treatment: approximately nine-day PBMC culture with coronavirus spike peptide pools or control peptides (ViraFEST assay). Positivity by PCR occurred from March to December 2020, a period that predated US Alpha, Beta and Delta variants. After being plated at over 1.5 million per well, PBMCs were cultured with approximately 9.8 IU/ml IL-2 and roughly 9.8 ug/ml peptide pools. CD4+ T cells that had been cultured provided DNA sequenced with the Oncomine TCR Beta short-read assay. Cultured CD4+ T cells yielded the extracted genomic DNA. In TCRdb, the PCR reads were re-called with MiXCR into one record per CDR3 protein. The data contain 15,000 to 20,000 distinct CDR3 sequences, less than 35% of them singletons.

The source is a human donor with COVID-19. The chain joins TRBV7-3 to TRBJ2-2; possibly TRBD1 for D (5 bases). The sequenced sample consisted of cultured CD4+ T cells from blood. CDR3 sequence: CASSLTAQGNTGELFF. For the CDR3, the DNA is TGTGCCAGCAGCTTAACGGCCCAGGGAAACACCGGGGAGCTGTTTTTT.